Listed below are T cell receptor beta chains from one sample, sequenced in a study of regulatory T cells in long-lasting Graves disease. TCRdb used MiXCR to reprocess the multiplex PCR reads, holding one entry per CDR3 protein. Of 350,000 to 500,000 distinct CDR3 sequences listed, around 15% are singletons. This same sample was also part of a study on T cells in Graves' hyperthyroidism and ophthalmopathy.

The source material was peripheral blood mononuclear cells (PBMCs), sampled at new diagnosis, from a patient treated with antithyroid drugs. The source of these receptors is a woman in her fifties or sixties with Graves disease. Each CDR3 is given without its conserved first and last residue. The D gene is left open where the match is weak. The size entry is marked missing in some rows and otherwise reads once, few, many or a size class.

many,TRBJ2-1,TRBV5-1,-,ASSLRYSYNEQF
-,TRBJ2-7,TRBV4-1,-,ASSQGYPHPGYEQY
many,TRBJ2-2,TRBV2,TRBD1,ASSGTGGMSYGELF
few,TRBJ2-3,TRBV19,TRBD1,ASRGTGTDTQY
many,TRBJ1-1,TRBV28,TRBD1,ASSHRGGRTEAF
few,TRBJ2-3,TRBV4-2,TRBD2,ASSPVTSGTDTQY
many,TRBJ1-2,TRBV24-1,-,ATSDPLGPEGYGYT
many,TRBJ2-3,TRBV2,TRBD2,ASSTGASGSTDTQY
few,TRBJ2-7,TRBV27,TRBD1,ASSLTGQGSEQY
-,TRBJ2-2,TRBV19,-,ASSPTRNGELF
-,TRBJ1-3,TRBV24-1,-,ATSDSGAGNTIY
many,TRBJ1-5,TRBV2,-,ASRATGKEGNQPQH
few,TRBJ2-3,TRBV7-3,-,ASSLNPGVVDTQY
many,TRBJ2-7,TRBV11-2,TRBD2,ASSLEWEGTYEQY
-,TRBJ2-2,TRBV28,-,ASGVEGGGGELF
few,TRBJ2-7,TRBV5-1,TRBD1,ASSLGTGDGYEQY
many,TRBJ1-6,TRBV9,TRBD1,ASSVSGGVHSPLH
few,TRBJ1-3,TRBV3-1,-,ASSYTYSSGNTIY
many,TRBJ1-5,TRBV28,TRBD1,ASSLPGTGGWSNQPQH
many,TRBJ1-4,TRBV5-1,TRBD1,ASSLGQGAVSEKLF
-,TRBJ1-5,TRBV27,-,ASSLQAGAGSQPQH
many,TRBJ1-6,TRBV2,-,ASRKESDNSPLH
few,TRBJ2-1,TRBV10-1,-,ASSESRNLYNEQF
-,TRBJ2-5,TRBV2,TRBD1,ASSAQGLWWETQY
-,TRBJ2-1,TRBV10-3,TRBD2,AISEFSAGGNNEQF
many,TRBJ2-1,TRBV12-3/TRBV12-4,-,ASSFTEGNEQF
-,TRBJ2-3,TRBV18,TRBD1,ASSTMQGATDTQY
many,TRBJ2-5,TRBV29-1,-,SVKDSGETQY
-,TRBJ2-3,TRBV9,-,ASSSERISTDTQY
few,TRBJ2-4,TRBV20-1,-,SAREGAVGIQY
many,TRBJ1-5,TRBV28,TRBD1,ASRSSGQLNQPQH
few,TRBJ2-1,TRBV9,-,ASSVGGTSYNEQF
many,TRBJ2-7,TRBV20-1,-,SAREQAPHDEQY
few,TRBJ2-3,TRBV28,TRBD1,ASSPFLGQGPDTQY
few,TRBJ1-1,TRBV3-1,-,ASSSHGGNTEAF
many,TRBJ2-7,TRBV11-2,TRBD2,ASSLDGLAGVPSYEQY
few,TRBJ1-2,TRBV9,-,ASSGRVYGYT
many,TRBJ2-1,TRBV3-1,TRBD2,ASSPASGGNNEQF
many,TRBJ1-3,TRBV19,-,ASSPIFSGNTIY
many,TRBJ2-2,TRBV7-9,TRBD1,ASRFLGAGTGHTGELF
many,TRBJ1-1,TRBV7-6,-,ASSPTHMNTEAF
-,TRBJ1-1,TRBV5-4,-,TSSLQGPGGTEAF
many,TRBJ1-1,TRBV6-1,TRBD1,ATSTGYKNTEAF
-,TRBJ1-5,TRBV18,-,ASSPQRGANNQPQH
few,TRBJ2-2,TRBV30,-,AWSGLLGELF
many,TRBJ2-5,TRBV29-1,-,SVEGPHRRTRETQY
many,TRBJ2-7,TRBV28,TRBD2,ASTLAGTSQGEQY
many,TRBJ2-5,TRBV28,-,ASTEQGGETQY
few,TRBJ2-3,TRBV28,-,ASSSASGTNTDTQY
many,TRBJ2-7,TRBV19,TRBD2,ASSIGSGTVYEQY
many,TRBJ2-7,TRBV11-3,-,ASSPRGDSYEQY
many,TRBJ2-1,TRBV11-2,-,ASSPGLGASGDEQF
many,TRBJ1-4,TRBV7-9,-,ASSSWTARDEKLF
many,TRBJ2-1,TRBV28,TRBD2,ASSQTSGGTYNEQF
many,TRBJ2-3,TRBV12-3/TRBV12-4,-,ASSLTRGADTQY
many,TRBJ2-1,TRBV3-1,TRBD2,ASSQGLASFNEQF
many,TRBJ2-1,TRBV18,-,ASSPVGALYNEQF
few,TRBJ2-3,TRBV28,-,ASRGTATDTQY
few,TRBJ1-3,TRBV3-1,-,ASSQAPSGSGNTIY